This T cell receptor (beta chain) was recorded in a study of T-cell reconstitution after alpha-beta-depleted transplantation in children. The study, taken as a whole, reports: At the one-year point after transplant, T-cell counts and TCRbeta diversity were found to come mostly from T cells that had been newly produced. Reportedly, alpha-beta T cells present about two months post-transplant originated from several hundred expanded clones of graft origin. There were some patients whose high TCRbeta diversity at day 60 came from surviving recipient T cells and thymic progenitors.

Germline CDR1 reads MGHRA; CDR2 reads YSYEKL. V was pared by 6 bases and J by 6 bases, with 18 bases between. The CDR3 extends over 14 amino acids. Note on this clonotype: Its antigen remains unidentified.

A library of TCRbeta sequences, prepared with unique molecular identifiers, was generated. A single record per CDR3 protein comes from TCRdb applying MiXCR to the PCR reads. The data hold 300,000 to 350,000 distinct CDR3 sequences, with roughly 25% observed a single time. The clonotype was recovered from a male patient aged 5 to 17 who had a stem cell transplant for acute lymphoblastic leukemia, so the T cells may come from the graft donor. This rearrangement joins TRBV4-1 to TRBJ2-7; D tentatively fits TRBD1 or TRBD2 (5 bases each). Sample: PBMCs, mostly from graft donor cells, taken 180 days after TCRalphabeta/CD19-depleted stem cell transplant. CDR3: CASRHPPGRGEQYF. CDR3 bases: TGCGCCAGCAGACACCCACCGGGGCGAGGCGAGCAGTACTTC.